This note documents a single TCR beta chain sequence. The antigen it recognizes is unknown. The record has no base qualities; no much larger clone is one base away. Reading from cysteine to phenylalanine, the CDR3 counts 12 amino acids. The CDR3 DNA has 36 bases and is translated from base 1. CDR1 and CDR2 were assigned from the germline V gene as SGHVS and FNYEAQ. V was cut back by 5 bases and J by 5 bases, leaving a gap of 7 bases between them. The immunoSEQ hsTCRB v3.0 assay was used at survey level resolution to sequence the TRB variable region. The targeted TRB sequencing depth was roughly 35,000-50,000 T-cell genomes per sample. TRB libraries were pooled and sequenced on an Illumina MiSeq using a v3 150-cycle kit. The original methods were these. Repertoire analysis was performed in R inside a reproducible Nextflow workflow that covered QC, data transformation and analysis. Custom analyses were implemented in LymphoSeq2, an R package for AIRR-Seq data exploration. Four samples yielding fewer than 5000 total TRB sequences were excluded, leaving about 190 analyzed HIV repertoires. Among the 180 to 200 retained HIV repertoires, about 60 were collected before ART initiation and 129 were collected after ART initiation. Repertoires were downsampled to 5000 TRB nucleotide sequences, and summary statistics were averaged over 100 downsampling iterations. Only TRB sequences with CDR3 regions of at least seven amino acids were retained for analysis. Diversity was assessed using a clonality score derived from Shannon entropy and using the Gini coefficient. In the repertoire networks, any two of the top 5000 CDR3 amino acid sequences were connected whenever the two sequences differed by an edit distance of one. For TRB CDR3 amino acid sequences, GLIPH2 was used to predict antigen specificity groups and MHC restriction. To flag known CMV, EBV, HIV or tissue antigen associations, CDR3 amino acid sequences were matched against VDJdb and McPAS-TCR. Pre-ART, post-ART and control groups were compared with Wilcoxon signed-rank tests and Holm-Bonferroni correction. In TCRdb, the immuneACCESS table is reduced to in-frame sequences with V and J assigned. These tables do not hold every clone; where another copy was compared, an unresolved V gene accounts for under half, and the others remain unexplained. That table supplies the V and J calls and clone size; D and trimming were determined from the DNA. This sample holds about 11,000 clones; around 80% were observed only once. In total, the top ten clones hold about 19% of the sample.

To be included, a participant needed at least one PBMC sample from before ART initiation plus at least two post-ART samples. Every participant with HIV received treatment in the United States of America. Cryopreserved samples of about 0.95-10 million PBMC were thawed and washed before DNA extraction. At the time of the earliest PBMC sample, participants with HIV were aged between 23 and 54 years. PBMC samples from each participant spanned 1-4 timepoints before ART initiation and 2-8 timepoints after ART initiation, with a median of 7 samples. For every participant, serial HIV viral load, CD4+ T-cell count, ART history and demographic data were obtained. Genomic DNA was extracted from unsorted PBMC with a Qiagen kit on a QIAcube, with processing performed in batches of 12 samples. The sample originates from a study of long-term antiretroviral therapy in people with HIV (dated by TCRdb to between 2021 and 2024). About the investigation overall: The earliest samples were collected roughly a decade before the 2015 WHO recommendation for immediate ART, at a time when ART was usually postponed until CD4 counts fell. A retrospective serial study tested whether ART initiation and durable HIV suppression were associated with changes in peripheral blood TRB repertoire composition and diversity. About a third of the roughly 30 participants with HIV were female. A total of approximately 200 cryopreserved PBMC samples came from around 30 adults with confirmed HIV infection and were collected serially over a mean of roughly six years (range 1-12). No cross-contamination during QIAcube processing was seen in test extractions of a monoclonal T-cell line run alongside about 33 polyclonal samples. Study-level results and caveats: Inferences about post-ART repertoire changes were limited because no data were available on ART adherence, viral resistance or therapy changes. Limited PBMC availability meant only the TCR beta chain was sequenced, without alpha chain pairing. Because pre-ART samples had limited cell numbers, profiling was done on unsorted PBMC rather than on sorted CD4+ and CD8+ T cells. Expanded TRB clones identified before ART initiation dominated the repertoire at all time points, although this dominance fluctuated and declined in many PLHIV after ART. The samples span the years 2004 to 2017, and the ART regimens used at that time may not be as effective as current regimens. HIV repertoires had narrower CDR3 length ranges than controls, and the network structure suggested an antigen-experienced repertoire that shifted only slightly toward naive after ART. Starting ART was linked to a significant rise in TRB diversity, yet even after long-term ART the diversity remained significantly lower than in transplant donor controls.

Sequenced here: unsorted PBMCs, sampled about 7 years after starting antiretroviral therapy. The sequence came from a man aged 50 to 60 with HIV. The sequence joins TRBV7-6 to TRBJ1-3; the D gene cannot be named for sure. The sequenced DNA is TGTGCCAGCAGCGGAGGACGAAACACCATATATTTT. The resulting protein is CASSGGRNTIYF. With the rest looked up from the reference TRBV7-6 and TRBJ1-3 genes rather than sequenced, the full variable domain is GAGVSQSPRYKVTKRGQDVALRCDPISGHVSLYWYRQALGQGPEFLTYFNYEAQQDKSGLPNDRFSAERPEGSISTLTIQRTEQRDSAMYRCASSGGRNTIYFGEGSWLTVV.